The sequence of this T cell receptor (beta chain) was determined in a study of blood T cell repertoires in COVID-19. Overall study context: Specimens from acute and convalescent COVID-19 originated in the United States, Italy and Spain. In each case, the material was cDNA or gDNA derived from T cells, B-cell-depleted T cells, or PBMCs.

Recovered status applied to Cohort 3 donors who had two consecutive negative PCRs. It also applied to those with clearance or with symptom resolution. Original handling: Counts of nucleated cells, estimated from reference gene primer amplification, were obtained. Clones were read by immunoSEQ multiplex PCR, and TCRdb kept only the in-frame ones, dropping some. For V, J and clone size, that table is used; D and trimming come from the DNA. The sample records some 300,000 clones, roughly 86% being singletons. The CDR3 is 14 residues long. The V and J ends lost 2 bases and 8 bases respectively, with 12 bases between them. The V gene's germline CDR1 is MNHNS and CDR2 SASEGT.

What was sequenced was PBMCs or T cells enriched from blood (not recorded which). The V and J genes are TRBV6-1 and TRBJ1-4; a weak D match, TRBD1 (6 bases). The TCR originated in a woman under 40 who had recovered from COVID-19. The CDR3 is CASSEMFGGEKLFF. CDR3 in DNA: TGTGCCAGCAGTGAAATGTTTGGGGGCGAAAAACTGTTTTTT.